One and the same sample provided the 15 T cell receptor beta chains below, sequenced in a study of spatial heterogeneity in lung cancer. Study observations and caveats: Mutation tallies in tumors tracked expanded intratumoral alpha and beta TCR counts.

Time point of the sample: sample taken at primary tumor resection. No antigens are known for them. TCRdb fed the 5' RACE reads into MiXCR, producing one record per CDR3 protein. The sample holds around 4,400 distinct CDR3 sequences, 7.5% to 10% seen once. This sample comprised lung tumor tissue, obtained at surgery. The receptors stem from a male donor with early-stage non-small cell lung cancer.

This clonotype was recorded a few times. The chain carries TRBV7-8 and TRBJ2-7; D unclear. Trimming left V 4 bases short and J 3 bases short, with 10 bases between. The CDR3 covers 13 residues. Looked up from germline, CDR1 is SGHVS and CDR2 is FQNEAQ. The CDR3 region has the DNA TGTGCCAGCAGCTCGGACCGGATCTACGAGCAGTACTTC. As protein: CASSSDRIYEQYF.

This clonotype has ten or more counts. This chain links TRBV2 with TRBJ1-1; unclear D gene. Germline CDR1 and CDR2: SNHLY and FYNNEI. The CDR3 is 13 residues long. V dropped 7 bases and J dropped 5 bases, with 14 bases sitting between them. CDR3 region: CASTLDGGTEAFF. The CDR3 nucleotides read TGTGCCAGCACTCTAGACGGAGGGACTGAAGCTTTCTTT.

This clonotype qualifies as medium-sized. The chain is built from TRBV5-5 and TRBJ1-1; D is undetermined. From germline, CDR1 is SGHKS and CDR2 YYEKEE (reference sequence). The CDR3 consists of 13 residues. Trimming stripped 0 bases from V and 2 bases from J, with 5 bases between. The CDR3 DNA sequence: TGTGCCAGCAGCTTGGGAGAAAACACTGAAGCTTTCTTT. This gives the protein CASSLGENTEAFF.

In this sample, this clonotype turned up many times. This chain uses TRBV14 with TRBJ2-1; D ambiguous. Germline CDR1 SGHDN, CDR2 FVKESK. The CDR3 sequence is 12 residues long. With 2 bases removed from V and 7 bases from J, the gap between germline ends came to 6 bases. The CDR3 is CASSQYSNEQFF. The CDR3 DNA is TGTGCCAGCAGCCAATACAGTAATGAGCAGTTCTTC.

This clonotype was seen at least ten times. The V and J genes are TRBV20-1 and TRBJ1-3, with D uncertain. This CDR3 contains 14 residues. CDR1 is DFQATT, CDR2 SNEGSKA, per germline (reference sequence). With 0 bases removed from V and 2 bases from J, the gap between germline ends came to 8 bases. The CDR3 sequence is CSARDWTAGNTIYF. The CDR3, as DNA: TGCAGTGCTAGAGACTGGACGGCTGGAAACACCATATATTTT.

The chain recombines TRBV20-1 with TRBJ1-5, with D possibly being TRBD1 (6 bases). The CDR3 has 12 residues. Per the germline V gene, CDR1 is DFQATT and CDR2 is SNEGSKA (reference sequence). Trimming removed 6 bases from V and 10 bases from J, with 16 bases in between. The CDR3: CSAGQRGTPQHF. The CDR3 coding sequence is TGCAGTGCCGGACAGAGGGGGACCCCCCAGCATTTT.

V gene TRBV20-1 combines with J gene TRBJ2-3, with a possible D match to TRBD2 (6 bases). This CDR3 comprises 15 residues. V was shortened by 0 bases and J by 4 bases, with 14 bases between the two germline ends. The germline CDR1 and CDR2 sequences are DFQATT and SNEGSKA (reference sequence). CDR3 in amino acids: CSARDPTGVADTQYF. The CDR3 coding sequence is TGCAGTGCTAGAGATCCAACGGGAGTGGCAGATACGCAGTATTTT.

This clonotype occurred many times. The chain combines TRBV7-2 with TRBJ2-3, with D hard to call. V dropped 1 base and J dropped 6 bases, with 11 bases sitting between them. Germline CDR1 and CDR2: SGHTA and FQGNSA. The CDR3 covers 14 residues. CDR3 sequence: CASSLGWGGDTQYF. In nucleotides, the CDR3 is TGTGCCAGCAGCTTAGGATGGGGTGGGGATACGCAGTATTTT.

This clonotype was counted ten times or more. The CDR3 DNA reads as TGCAGCGTTGAAAGGACGGAAGCTTTCTTT. Encoded protein: CSVERTEAFF. The chain employs TRBV29-1 and TRBJ1-1; unclear D gene. Germline CDR1 reads SQVTM; CDR2 reads ANQGSEA. V was trimmed by 2 bases and J by 8 bases, leaving 6 bases between them. The length of the CDR3 is 10 residues.

The sample holds many counts of this clonotype. The genes are TRBV4-3 and TRBJ1-5; 9 bases agree with TRBD1. Germline V gene data show CDR1 as LGHNA and CDR2 as YSLEER. CDR3 size: 20 residues. The J segment lost 0 bases and the V segment lost 0 bases, leaving 12 bases of the junction unmatched. The CDR3 spells CASSQDLLGQGRISNQPQHF. In DNA form, the CDR3 reads TGCGCCAGCAGCCAAGATCTCTTGGGACAGGGACGGATTAGCAATCAGCCCCAGCATTTT.

This clonotype counts as medium-sized (0.01 to 0.1%). The chain links TRBV5-4 to TRBJ2-3; D not resolved. Looked up from germline, CDR1 is SGHNT and CDR2 is YYREEE (reference sequence). This CDR3 region has 12 residues. V lost 3 bases and J 0 bases, leaving 2 bases between the germline ends. The chain's CDR3 is CASSSSTDTQYF. CDR3 coding DNA: TGTGCCAGCAGCTCAAGCACAGATACGCAGTATTTT.

The chain couples TRBV30 to TRBJ1-2; D is ambiguous. This CDR3 is built from 13 residues. The V end was cut by 3 bases, the J end by 8 bases, with 16 bases between. Germline V CDR1 and CDR2: GTSNPN, SVGIG (reference sequence). CDR3 in amino acids: CAWRSPPAAGYTF. DNA of the CDR3: TGTGCCTGGAGATCCCCCCCGGCCGCGGGCTACACCTTC.

This clonotype counts as medium-sized. The rearrangement links TRBV3-1 to TRBJ2-7, with TRBD1 matching 8 bases. V trimming: 5 bases; J trimming: 6 bases; junction bases outside the gene matches: 9. The CDR3 has 14 amino acids. Germline V gene sequence: CDR1 LGHDT, CDR2 YNNKEL (reference sequence). The DNA of the CDR3 is TGTGCCAGCAGCAGAACGGGGACAGGTCGCGAGCAGTACTTC. This codes for CASSRTGTGREQYF.

In this sample, this clonotype is medium-sized. V gene TRBV23-1 combines with J gene TRBJ2-3; 9 bases line up with TRBD1. TRBV23-1 is filed as an ORF, its function uncertain. The CDR3 is made up of 14 amino acids. After removal of 4 bases from V and 3 bases from J, the junction contained 2 bases not matched to a gene. CDR3: CASSRGQGTDTQYF. Written as DNA, the CDR3 is TGCGCCAGCAGTCGTGGACAGGGGACAGATACGCAGTATTTT.

This clonotype is labeled medium-sized. V and J are TRBV11-1 and TRBJ2-1, with 12 positions matching TRBD2. With 1 base clipped from V and 10 bases from J, the junction kept 5 bases outside the gene matches. Germline V CDR1 and CDR2: SGHAT, FQDESV (reference sequence). The CDR3 extends over 15 amino acids. The CDR3 DNA sequence: TGTGCCAGCAGCTTAGGGACTAGCGGGGTAGGGGAGCAGTTCTTC. Translation: CASSLGTSGVGEQFF.